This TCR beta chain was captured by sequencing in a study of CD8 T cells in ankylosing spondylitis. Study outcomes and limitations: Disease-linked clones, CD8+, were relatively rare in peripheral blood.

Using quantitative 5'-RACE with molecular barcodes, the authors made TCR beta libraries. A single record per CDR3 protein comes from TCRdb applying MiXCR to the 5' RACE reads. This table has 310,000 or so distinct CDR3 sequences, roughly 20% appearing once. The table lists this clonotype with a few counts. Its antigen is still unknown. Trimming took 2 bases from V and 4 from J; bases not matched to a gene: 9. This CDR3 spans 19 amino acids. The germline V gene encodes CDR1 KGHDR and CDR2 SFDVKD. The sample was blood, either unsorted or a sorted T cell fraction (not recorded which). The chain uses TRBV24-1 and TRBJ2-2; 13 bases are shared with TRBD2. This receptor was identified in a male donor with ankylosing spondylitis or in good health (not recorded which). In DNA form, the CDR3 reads TGTGCCACCAGTGATTCTCCGGGACTAGCGGGAAGGGGCACCGGGGAGCTGTTTTTT. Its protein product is CATSDSPGLAGRGTGELFF.